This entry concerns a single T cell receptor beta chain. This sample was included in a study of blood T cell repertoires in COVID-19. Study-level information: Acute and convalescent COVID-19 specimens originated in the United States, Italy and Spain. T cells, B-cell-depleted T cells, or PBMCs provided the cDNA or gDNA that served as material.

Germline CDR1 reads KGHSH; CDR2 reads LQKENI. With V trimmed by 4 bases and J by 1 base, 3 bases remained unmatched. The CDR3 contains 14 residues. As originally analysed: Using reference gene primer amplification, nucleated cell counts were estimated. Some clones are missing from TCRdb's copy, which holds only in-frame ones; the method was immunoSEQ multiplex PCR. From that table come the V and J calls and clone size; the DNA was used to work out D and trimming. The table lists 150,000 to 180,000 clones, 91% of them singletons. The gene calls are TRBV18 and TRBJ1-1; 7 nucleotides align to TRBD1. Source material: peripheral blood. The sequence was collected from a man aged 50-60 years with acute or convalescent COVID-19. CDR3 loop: CASSLRQGNTEAFF. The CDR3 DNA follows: TGTGCCAGCTCACTCCGACAGGGGAACACTGAAGCTTTCTTT.